The source of this T cell receptor beta chain is a study of T cell clonotyping in hematopoietic cell transplantation. Study results and caveats: Graft donor and pretransplant recipient Inverse Simpson Index values predicted broader posttransplant TCR diversity.

Germline loops: CDR1 MNHNS, CDR2 SASEGT. The CDR3 runs to 16 residues. The germline V and J ends were trimmed by 4 bases and 1 base, with 17 bases remaining between them. This clone was seen a handful of times. Its antigen remains unidentified. The table came from immunoSEQ multiplex PCR; TCRdb's copy has only in-frame clones and leaves some out. The sample records 6,000 to 6,500 clones, approximately 29% being singletons. The chain joins TRBV6-1 to TRBJ2-7; tentatively, D is TRBD1 (6 bases). Here the sequenced sample was peripheral blood mononuclear cells, taken 30 days after allogeneic stem cell transplant. The clonotype originates from a female patient aged 45-60 years who had an allogeneic stem cell transplant from an unrelated donor, so the T cells may come from the graft donor. Some clones in this sample may be carry-over from other donors' samples. The CDR3 loop reads CASSVTQGAPSYEQYF. DNA for the CDR3: TGTGCCAGCAGTGTCACACAGGGTGCACCGTCCTACGAGCAGTACTTC.